This T cell receptor beta chain was identified in a study of blood T cell repertoires in COVID-19. Study summary: Spain, Italy and the United States supplied samples that represented acute and convalescent COVID-19. Sources were T cells, B-cell-depleted T cells, or PBMCs; the material itself was cDNA or gDNA.

Source study methods: From reference gene primer amplification, estimates of nucleated cell counts were derived. Some clones are missing from TCRdb's copy, which holds only in-frame ones; the method was immunoSEQ multiplex PCR. V, J and clone size reflect that table, while D and trimming were determined from the DNA. The sample records about 280,000 clones, 88% being singletons. V gave up 6 bases and J gave up 4 bases, with 13 bases separating them. Germline-derived CDR1 and CDR2 are SGHAT and FQNNGV. The CDR3 covers 13 residues. J is TRBJ2-7 and V is TRBV11-2; D is possibly TRBD1 (6 bases). The specimen sequenced was peripheral blood. This receptor was obtained from a man between 18 and 29 years old with active or convalescent COVID-19. The CDR3 loop is CASRKDSLYEQYF. CDR3 DNA: TGTGCCAGCAGAAAGGACAGCCTATACGAGCAGTACTTC.